This entry features one T cell receptor (beta chain) sequence. This entry is derived from a study of CD8 T cells in Susac syndrome. V was cut by 1 base and J by 6 bases, with 15 bases left in between. The CDR3 is made up of 15 amino acids. Looked up from germline, CDR1 is SEHNR and CDR2 is FQNEAQ (reference sequence). With random hexamers, reverse transcription was performed on about 0.5 to 1 ug of RNA. Each CDR3 protein gets one entry after TCRdb re-called the immunoSEQ multiplex PCR reads with MiXCR. The sample has 100,000 to 150,000 distinct CDR3 sequences; around 94% are singletons. The V call is TRBV7-9, the J call TRBJ1-2; no clear D gene. The source of this sequence is a human donor in good health. The sample consisted of CD4+ T cells from PBMCs. The CDR3 loop is CASSLVAPLRDGYTF. The DNA for the CDR3 is TGTGCCAGCAGCTTAGTTGCGCCCCTAAGGGATGGCTACACCTTC.